Reported below is one T cell receptor beta chain. Every patient relapsed after autologous stem cell transplantation, and brentuximab vedotin exposure varied. This specimen comes from a study of PD-1 blockade in classical Hodgkin lymphoma. The CDR3 is 13 amino acids. V dropped 0 bases and J dropped 4 bases, with 6 bases sitting between them. In germline, CDR1 is SGHTA, CDR2 FQGNSA. Only in-frame clones appear in the TCRdb table, and some are missing; sequencing was by immunoSEQ multiplex PCR. The data contain around 150,000 clones, approximately 81% of them singletons. This sequence was found in a human donor with classical Hodgkin lymphoma. This sequence joins TRBV7-2 and TRBJ2-5; D perhaps matches TRBD2 (6 bases). This specimen was peripheral blood mononuclear cells (PBMCs), taken before the second cycle of nivolumab. This chain's CDR3 is CASSLAGGETQYF. CDR3 DNA: TGTGCCAGCAGCTTAGCGGGAGGAGAGACCCAGTACTTC. Supplemented by reference TRBV7-2 and TRBJ2-5, the full variable domain reads GAGVSQSPSNKVTEKGKDVELRCDPISGHTALYWYRQSLGQGLEFLIYFQGNSAPDKSGLPSDRFSAERTGGSVSTLTIQRTQQEDSAVYLCASSLAGGETQYFGPGTRLLVL.